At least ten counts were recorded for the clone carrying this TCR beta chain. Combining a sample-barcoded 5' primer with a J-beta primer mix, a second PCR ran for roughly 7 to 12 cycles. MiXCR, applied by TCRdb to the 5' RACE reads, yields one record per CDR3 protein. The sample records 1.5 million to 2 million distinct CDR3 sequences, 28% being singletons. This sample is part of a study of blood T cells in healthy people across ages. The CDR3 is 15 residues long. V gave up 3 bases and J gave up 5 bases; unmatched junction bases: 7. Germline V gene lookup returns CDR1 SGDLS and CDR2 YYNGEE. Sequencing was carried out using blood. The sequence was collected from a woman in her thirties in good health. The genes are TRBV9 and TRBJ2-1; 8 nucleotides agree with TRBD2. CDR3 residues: CASSALAGDNNEQFF. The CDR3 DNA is TGTGCCAGCAGCGCGCTAGCGGGCGACAACAATGAGCAGTTCTTC.